This T cell receptor (beta chain) derives from a study of blood T cell repertoires in COVID-19. Overall study: COVID-19 samples from acute and convalescent phases originated in the United States, Italy and Spain. PBMCs, B-cell-depleted T cells, or T cells were the source of the cDNA or gDNA that made up the material.

Original analysis: Estimation of nucleated cell counts relied on the amplification of reference gene primers. Some clones are missing from TCRdb's copy, which holds only in-frame ones; the method was immunoSEQ multiplex PCR. D and trimming come from the DNA, and the V and J calls and clone size come from that table. The table lists about 54,000 clones, roughly 80% of them singletons. CDR1 and CDR2 from the germline V gene are LGHDT and YNNKEL (reference sequence). This CDR3 spans 16 amino acids. With 4 bases clipped from V and 0 bases from J, the junction kept 5 bases outside the gene matches. The chain uses TRBV3-1 (or the pseudogene TRBV3-2) and TRBJ2-1; 8 bases map to TRBD2. The sample was peripheral blood. The receptor was isolated from a woman aged 55-70 years with acute or convalescent COVID-19. CDR3 nucleotides: TGTGCCAGCAGCCCGCAGGCGGGGGGCTCCTACAATGAGCAGTTCTTC. Its translation: CASSPQAGGSYNEQFF.